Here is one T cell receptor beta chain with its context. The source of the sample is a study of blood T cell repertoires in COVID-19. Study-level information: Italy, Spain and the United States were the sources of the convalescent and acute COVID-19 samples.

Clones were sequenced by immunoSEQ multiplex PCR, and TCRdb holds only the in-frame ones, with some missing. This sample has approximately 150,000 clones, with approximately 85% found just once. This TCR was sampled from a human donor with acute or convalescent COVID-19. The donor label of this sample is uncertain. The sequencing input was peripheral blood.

The CDR3 nucleotides read TGTGCCAGCAGCTTGCAGGGGGATTCACCCCTCCACTTT. This codes for CASSLQGDSPLHF. The V and J genes are TRBV5-5 and TRBJ1-6; 7 bases align to TRBD1. The germline V gene encodes CDR1 SGHKS and CDR2 YYEKEE (reference sequence). The ends lost 1 base at V and 8 bases at J; junction bases unmatched: 0. The CDR3 is 13 amino acids.